This T cell receptor (beta chain) was recorded in a study of identical twins. TCRdb re-called the 5' RACE reads with MiXCR, one entry per CDR3 protein. Altogether roughly 150,000 distinct CDR3 sequences are present, around 3.4% being singletons, with the ten largest covering around 8.1%. The CDR3 extends over 14 amino acids. The J segment lost 0 bases and the V segment lost 8 bases, leaving 6 bases of the junction unmatched. The germline V gene has CDR1 GTSNPN and CDR2 SVGIG (reference sequence). Many counts were recorded for this clonotype. The chain carries TRBV30 and TRBJ2-2, with 7 bases fitting TRBD1. This TCR derives from a man aged 18 to 30 in good health. Sequencing was performed on memory T cells sorted from blood. The CDR3 sequence is CAGAGTANTGELFF. Written as DNA, the CDR3 is TGTGCCGGCGCCGGGACAGCGAACACCGGGGAGCTGTTTTTT. The complete variable domain, with remaining parts taken from reference TRBV30 and TRBJ2-2, reads SQTIHQWPATLVQPVGSPLSLECTVEGTSNPNLYWYRQAAGRGLQLLFYSVGIGQISSEVPQNLSASRPQDRQFILSSKKLLLSDSGFYLCAGAGTANTGELFFGEGSRLTVL.